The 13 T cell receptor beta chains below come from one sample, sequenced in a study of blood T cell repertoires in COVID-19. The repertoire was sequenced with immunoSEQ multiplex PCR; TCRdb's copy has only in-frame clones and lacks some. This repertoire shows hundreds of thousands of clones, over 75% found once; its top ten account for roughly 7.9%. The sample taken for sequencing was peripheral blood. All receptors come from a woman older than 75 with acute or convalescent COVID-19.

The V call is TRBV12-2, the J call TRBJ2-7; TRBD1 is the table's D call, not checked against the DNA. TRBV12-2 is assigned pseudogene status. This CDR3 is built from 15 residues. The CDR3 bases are TGTGCAAGTCGCTTAGGAAAGGGACAGTCCTACGAGCAGTACTTC. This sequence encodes CASRLGKGQSYEQYF.

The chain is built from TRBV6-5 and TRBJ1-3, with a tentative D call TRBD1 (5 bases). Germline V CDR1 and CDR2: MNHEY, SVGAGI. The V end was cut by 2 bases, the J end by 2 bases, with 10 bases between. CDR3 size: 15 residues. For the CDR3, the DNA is TGTGCCAGCAGTTACCCGGGGGAGCCTGGAAACACCATATATTTT. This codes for CASSYPGEPGNTIYF.

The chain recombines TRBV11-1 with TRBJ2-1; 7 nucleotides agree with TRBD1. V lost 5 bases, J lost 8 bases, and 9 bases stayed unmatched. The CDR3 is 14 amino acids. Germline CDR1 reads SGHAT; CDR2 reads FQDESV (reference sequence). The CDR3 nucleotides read TGTGCCAGCAGCCAGGGACAGCGAAGCGATGAGCAGTTCTTC. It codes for CASSQGQRSDEQFF.

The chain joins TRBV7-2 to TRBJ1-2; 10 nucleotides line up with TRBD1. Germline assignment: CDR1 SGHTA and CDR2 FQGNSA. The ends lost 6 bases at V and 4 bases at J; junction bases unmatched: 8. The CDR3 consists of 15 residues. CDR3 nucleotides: TGTGCCAGCAGTCAAAGACAGGGGGCGAGCTATGGCTACACCTTC. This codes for CASSQRQGASYGYTF.

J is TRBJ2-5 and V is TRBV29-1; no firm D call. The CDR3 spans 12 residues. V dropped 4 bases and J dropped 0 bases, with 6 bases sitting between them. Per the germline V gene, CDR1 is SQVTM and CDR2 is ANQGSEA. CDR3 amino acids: CSVGDNQETQYF. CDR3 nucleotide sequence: TGCAGCGTTGGAGACAACCAAGAGACCCAGTACTTC.

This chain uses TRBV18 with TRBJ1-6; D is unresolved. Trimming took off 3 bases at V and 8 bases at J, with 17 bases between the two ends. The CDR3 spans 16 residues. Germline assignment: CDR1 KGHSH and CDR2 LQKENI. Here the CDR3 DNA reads TGTGCCAGCTCACCTCCATCGGTGGGCGAGCATTCACCCCTCCACTTT. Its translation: CASSPPSVGEHSPLHF.

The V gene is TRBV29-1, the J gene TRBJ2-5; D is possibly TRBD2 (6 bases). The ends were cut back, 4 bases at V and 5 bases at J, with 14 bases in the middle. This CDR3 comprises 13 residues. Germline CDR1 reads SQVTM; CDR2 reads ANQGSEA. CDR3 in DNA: TGCAGCGTTGGGGGGACTTTCGGGGAGACCCAGTACTTC. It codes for CSVGGTFGETQYF.

This CDR3 reads CASSLGLAGGTETQYF. The CDR3 DNA reads as TGTGCCAGCAGCCTCGGACTAGCGGGAGGGACAGAGACCCAGTACTTC. The rearrangement links TRBV14 to TRBJ2-5; 15 bases align to TRBD2. Trimming cost V 4 bases and J 4 bases; bases outside gene matches: 4. The CDR3 spans 16 residues. Germline CDR1 SGHDN, CDR2 FVKESK.

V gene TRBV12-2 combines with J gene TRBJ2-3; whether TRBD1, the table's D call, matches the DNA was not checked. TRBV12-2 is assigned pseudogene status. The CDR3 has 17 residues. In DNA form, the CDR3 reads TGTGCAAGTCGCTTAGCGGGGGCTGGTTATAGCACAGATACGCAGTATTTT. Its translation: CASRLAGAGYSTDTQYF.

The CDR3 DNA reads TGTGCCAGCAGCTTAGGGACAGTCAACACAGATACGCAGTATTTT. This encodes CASSLGTVNTDTQYF. This chain links TRBV7-9 with TRBJ2-3; tentatively, D is TRBD1 (6 bases). With 1 base removed from V and 2 bases from J, the gap between germline ends came to 10 bases. This CDR3 is 15 amino acids long. Germline V gene sequence: CDR1 SEHNR, CDR2 FQNEAQ (reference sequence). The variable domain in full, completed from reference TRBV7-9 and TRBJ2-3, reads DTGVSQNPRHKITKRGQNVTFRCDPISEHNRLYWYRQTLGQGPEFLTYFQNEAQLEKSRLLSDRFSAERPKGSFSTLEIQRTEQGDSAMYLCASSLGTVNTDTQYFGPGTRLTVL.

The CDR3 is CASSGQTGAYEQYF. The CDR3 DNA follows: TGTGCCAGCAGTGGGCAGACAGGGGCCTACGAGCAGTACTTC. The V call is TRBV25-1, the J call TRBJ2-7; 8 positions agree with TRBD1. Germline CDR1 and CDR2: MGHDK and SYGVNS. V gave up 4 bases and J gave up 2 bases; unmatched junction bases: 4. The CDR3 is made up of 14 amino acids.

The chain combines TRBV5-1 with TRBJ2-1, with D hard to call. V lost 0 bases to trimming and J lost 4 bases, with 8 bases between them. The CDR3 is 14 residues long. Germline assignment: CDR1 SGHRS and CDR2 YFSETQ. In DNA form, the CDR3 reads TGCGCCAGCAGCTTGGACAATCCTTACAATGAGCAGTTCTTC. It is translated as CASSLDNPYNEQFF. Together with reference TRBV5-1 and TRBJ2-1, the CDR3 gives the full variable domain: KAGVTQTPRYLIKTRGQQVTLSCSPISGHRSVSWYQQTPGQGLQFLFEYFSETQRNKGNFPGRFSGRQFSNSRSEMNVSTLELGDSALYLCASSLDNPYNEQFFGPGTRLTVL.

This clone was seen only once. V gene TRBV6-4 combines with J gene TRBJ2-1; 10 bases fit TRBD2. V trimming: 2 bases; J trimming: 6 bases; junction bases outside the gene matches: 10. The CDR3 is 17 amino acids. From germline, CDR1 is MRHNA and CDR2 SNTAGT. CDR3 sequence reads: CASSDQSGGANSNEQFF. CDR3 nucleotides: TGTGCCAGCAGTGACCAAAGCGGGGGGGCCAATTCCAATGAGCAGTTCTTC.